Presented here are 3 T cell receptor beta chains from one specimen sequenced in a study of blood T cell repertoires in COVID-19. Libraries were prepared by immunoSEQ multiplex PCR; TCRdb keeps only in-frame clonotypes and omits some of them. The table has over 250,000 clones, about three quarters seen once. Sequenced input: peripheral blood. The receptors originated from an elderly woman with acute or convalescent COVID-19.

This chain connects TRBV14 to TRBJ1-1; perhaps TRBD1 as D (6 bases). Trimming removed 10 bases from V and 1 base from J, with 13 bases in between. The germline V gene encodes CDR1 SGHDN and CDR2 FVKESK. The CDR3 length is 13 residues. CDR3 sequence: CANLATGNTEAFF. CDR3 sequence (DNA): TGTGCCAACTTAGCGACAGGGAACACTGAAGCTTTCTTT.

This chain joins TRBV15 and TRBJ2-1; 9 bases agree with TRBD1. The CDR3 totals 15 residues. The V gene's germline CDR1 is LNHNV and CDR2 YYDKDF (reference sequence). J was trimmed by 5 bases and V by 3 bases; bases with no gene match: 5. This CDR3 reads CATSRDRGPDNEQFF. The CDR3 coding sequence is TGTGCCACCAGCAGGGACAGGGGACCGGACAATGAGCAGTTCTTC.

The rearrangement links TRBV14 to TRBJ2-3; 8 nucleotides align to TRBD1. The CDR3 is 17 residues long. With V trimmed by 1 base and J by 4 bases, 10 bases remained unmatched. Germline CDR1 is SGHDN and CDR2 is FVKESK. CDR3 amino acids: CASSQAYTDRASDTQYF. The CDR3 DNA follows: TGTGCCAGCAGCCAAGCATATACGGACAGGGCCTCAGATACGCAGTATTTT.